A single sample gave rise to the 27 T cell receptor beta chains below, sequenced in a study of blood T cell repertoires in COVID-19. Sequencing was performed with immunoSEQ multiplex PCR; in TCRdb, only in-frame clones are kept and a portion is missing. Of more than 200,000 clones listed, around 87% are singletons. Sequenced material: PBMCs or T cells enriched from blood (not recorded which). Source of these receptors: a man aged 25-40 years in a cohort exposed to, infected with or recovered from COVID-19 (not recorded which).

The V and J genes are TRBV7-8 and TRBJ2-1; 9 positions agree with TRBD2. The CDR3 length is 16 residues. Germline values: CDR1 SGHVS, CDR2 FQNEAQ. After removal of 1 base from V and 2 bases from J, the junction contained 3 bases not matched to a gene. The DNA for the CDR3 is TGTGCCAGCAGCTTAGTTGCGGGAGGGGCCTACAATGAGCAGTTCTTC. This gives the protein CASSLVAGGAYNEQFF.

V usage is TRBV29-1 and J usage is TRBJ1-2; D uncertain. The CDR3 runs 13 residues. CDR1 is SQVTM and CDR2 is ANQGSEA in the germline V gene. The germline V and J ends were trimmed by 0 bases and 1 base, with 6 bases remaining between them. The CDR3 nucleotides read TGCAGCGTTGAAGAGCGAAGTAACTATGGCTACACCTTC. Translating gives CSVEERSNYGYTF.

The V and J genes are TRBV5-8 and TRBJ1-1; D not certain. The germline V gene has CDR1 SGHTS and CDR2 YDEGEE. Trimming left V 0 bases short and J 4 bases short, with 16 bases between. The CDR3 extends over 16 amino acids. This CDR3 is CASSLDHGRGPTEAFF. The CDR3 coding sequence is TGTGCCAGCAGCTTGGACCACGGGCGCGGGCCCACTGAAGCTTTCTTT.

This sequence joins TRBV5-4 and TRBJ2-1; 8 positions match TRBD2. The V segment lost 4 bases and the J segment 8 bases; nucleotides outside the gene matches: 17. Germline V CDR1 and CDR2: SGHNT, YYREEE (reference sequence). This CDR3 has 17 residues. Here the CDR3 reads CASSPPGGGRPFHEQFF. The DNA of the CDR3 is TGTGCCAGCAGCCCACCGGGTGGCGGGAGGCCTTTTCATGAGCAGTTCTTC. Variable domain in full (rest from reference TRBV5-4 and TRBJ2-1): ETGVTQSPTHLIKTRGQQVTLRCSSQSGHNTVSWYQQALGQGPQFIFQYYREEENGRGNFPPRFSGLQFPNYSSELNVNALELDDSALYLCASSPPGGGRPFHEQFFGPGTRLTVL.

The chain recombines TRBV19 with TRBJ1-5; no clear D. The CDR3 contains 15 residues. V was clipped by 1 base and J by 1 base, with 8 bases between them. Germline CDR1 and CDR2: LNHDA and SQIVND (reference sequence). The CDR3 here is CASSIGAGSNQPQHF. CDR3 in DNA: TGTGCCAGTAGTATAGGGGCGGGAAGCAATCAGCCCCAGCATTTT.

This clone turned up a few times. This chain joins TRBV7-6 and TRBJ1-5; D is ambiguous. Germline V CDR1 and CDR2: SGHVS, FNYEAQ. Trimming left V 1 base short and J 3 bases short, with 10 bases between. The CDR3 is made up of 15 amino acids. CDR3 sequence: CASSLDAFSNQPQHF. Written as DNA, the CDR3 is TGTGCCAGCAGCTTAGACGCGTTTTCCAATCAGCCCCAGCATTTT.

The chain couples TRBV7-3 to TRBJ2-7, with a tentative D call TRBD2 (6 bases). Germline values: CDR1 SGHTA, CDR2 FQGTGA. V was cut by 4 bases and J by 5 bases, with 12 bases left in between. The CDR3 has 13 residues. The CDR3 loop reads CASSWTPGDEQYF. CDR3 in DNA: TGTGCCAGCAGCTGGACACCGGGGGACGAGCAGTACTTC.

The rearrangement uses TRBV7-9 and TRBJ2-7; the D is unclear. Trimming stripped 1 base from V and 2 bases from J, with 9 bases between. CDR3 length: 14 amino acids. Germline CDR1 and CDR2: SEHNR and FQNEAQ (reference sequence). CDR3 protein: CASSLDARTYEQYF. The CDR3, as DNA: TGTGCCAGCAGCTTAGACGCCAGGACCTACGAGCAGTACTTC.

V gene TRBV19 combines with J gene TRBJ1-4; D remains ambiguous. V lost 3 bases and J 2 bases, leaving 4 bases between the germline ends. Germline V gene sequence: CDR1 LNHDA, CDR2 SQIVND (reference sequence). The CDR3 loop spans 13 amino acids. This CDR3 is CASSIQTNEKLFF. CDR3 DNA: TGTGCCAGTAGTATCCAGACTAATGAAAAACTGTTTTTT.

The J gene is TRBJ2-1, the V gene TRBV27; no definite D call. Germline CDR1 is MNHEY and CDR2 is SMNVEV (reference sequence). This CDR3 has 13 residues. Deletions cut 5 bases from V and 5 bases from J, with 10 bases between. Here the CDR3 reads CASSEVGDNEQFF. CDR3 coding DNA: TGTGCCAGCAGTGAGGTAGGAGACAATGAGCAGTTCTTC.

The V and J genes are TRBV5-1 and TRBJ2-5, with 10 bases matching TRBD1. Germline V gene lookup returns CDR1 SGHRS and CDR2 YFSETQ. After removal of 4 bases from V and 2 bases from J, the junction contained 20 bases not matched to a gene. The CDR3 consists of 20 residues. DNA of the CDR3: TGCGCCAGCAGCGAGGGGACAGGGGCCAAGGGACGTTCAATACAAGAGACCCAGTACTTC. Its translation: CASSEGTGAKGRSIQETQYF.

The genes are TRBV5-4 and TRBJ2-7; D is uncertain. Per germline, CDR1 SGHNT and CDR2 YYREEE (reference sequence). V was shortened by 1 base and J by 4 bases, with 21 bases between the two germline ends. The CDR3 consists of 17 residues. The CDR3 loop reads CASSLKADSHPLYEQYF. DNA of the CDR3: TGTGCCAGCAGCTTGAAGGCAGATAGCCACCCCCTTTACGAGCAGTACTTC.

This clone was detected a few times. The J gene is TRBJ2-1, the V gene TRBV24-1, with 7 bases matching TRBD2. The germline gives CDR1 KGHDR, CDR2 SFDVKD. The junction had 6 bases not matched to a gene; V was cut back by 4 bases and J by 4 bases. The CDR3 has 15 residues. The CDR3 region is CATSEPGGGYNEQFF. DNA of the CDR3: TGTGCCACCAGTGAACCGGGAGGAGGGTACAATGAGCAGTTCTTC.

CDR3 protein: CASSTGTGGPYEQYF. As DNA, the CDR3 is TGTGCCAGCAGCACCGGGACAGGGGGTCCCTACGAGCAGTACTTC. The chain links TRBV7-8 to TRBJ2-7; TRBD1 aligns across 11 bases. CDR1 is SGHVS and CDR2 is FQNEAQ in the germline V gene. Trimming took 5 bases from V and 2 from J; bases not matched to a gene: 5. There are 15 residues in the CDR3.

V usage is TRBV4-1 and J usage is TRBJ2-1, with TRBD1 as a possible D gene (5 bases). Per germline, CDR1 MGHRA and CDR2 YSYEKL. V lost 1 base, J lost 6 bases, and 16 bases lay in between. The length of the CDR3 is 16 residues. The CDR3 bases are TGCGCCAGCAGCCAAGTTTCCAGGGCTCTCAGCAATGAGCAGTTCTTC. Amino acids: CASSQVSRALSNEQFF.

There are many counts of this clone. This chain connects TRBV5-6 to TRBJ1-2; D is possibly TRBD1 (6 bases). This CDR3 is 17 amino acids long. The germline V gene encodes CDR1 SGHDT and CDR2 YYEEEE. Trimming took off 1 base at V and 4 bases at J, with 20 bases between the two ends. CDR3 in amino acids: CASSLLGTNTLSYGYTF. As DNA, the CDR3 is TGTGCCAGCAGCTTGCTCGGGACAAACACTTTGAGCTATGGCTACACCTTC.

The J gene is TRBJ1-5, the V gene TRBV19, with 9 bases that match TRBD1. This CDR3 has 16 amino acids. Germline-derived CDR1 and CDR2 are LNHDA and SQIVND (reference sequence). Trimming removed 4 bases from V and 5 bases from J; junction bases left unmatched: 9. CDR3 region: CASSKAGTGLDQPQHF. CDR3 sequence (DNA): TGTGCCAGTAGTAAGGCCGGGACAGGGCTCGATCAGCCCCAGCATTTT.

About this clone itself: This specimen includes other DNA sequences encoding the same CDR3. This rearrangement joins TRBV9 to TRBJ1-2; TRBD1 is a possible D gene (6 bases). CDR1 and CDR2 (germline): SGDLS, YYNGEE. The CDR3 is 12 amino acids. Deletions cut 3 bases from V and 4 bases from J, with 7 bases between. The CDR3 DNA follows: TGTGCCAGCAGCGACAGGGTCTATGGCTACACCTTC. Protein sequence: CASSDRVYGYTF.

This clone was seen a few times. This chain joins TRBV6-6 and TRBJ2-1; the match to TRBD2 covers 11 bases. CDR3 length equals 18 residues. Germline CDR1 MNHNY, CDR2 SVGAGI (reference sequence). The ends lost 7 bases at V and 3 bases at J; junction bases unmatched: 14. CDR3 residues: CASTRPGVAGGSYNEQFF. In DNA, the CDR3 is TGTGCCAGCACTCGACCCGGGGTAGCGGGAGGGAGCTACAATGAGCAGTTCTTC.

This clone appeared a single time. Here the CDR3 DNA reads TGTGCCAGCAGCCAAGGTCGAGGCAGGGTAAACGAGCAGTACTTC. This codes for CASSQGRGRVNEQYF. The chain links TRBV4-2 to TRBJ2-7; the D gene is possibly TRBD1 (5 bases). Germline V CDR1 and CDR2: LGHNA, YNFKEQ. The CDR3 is 15 residues long. Trimming stripped 1 base from V and 5 bases from J, with 15 bases between.

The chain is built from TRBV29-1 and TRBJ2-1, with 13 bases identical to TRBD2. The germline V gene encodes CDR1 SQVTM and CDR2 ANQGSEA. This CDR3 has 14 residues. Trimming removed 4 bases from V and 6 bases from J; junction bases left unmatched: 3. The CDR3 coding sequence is TGCAGCGTTGGACTAGCGGGAGGTGTCAATGAGCAGTTCTTC. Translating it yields CSVGLAGGVNEQFF.

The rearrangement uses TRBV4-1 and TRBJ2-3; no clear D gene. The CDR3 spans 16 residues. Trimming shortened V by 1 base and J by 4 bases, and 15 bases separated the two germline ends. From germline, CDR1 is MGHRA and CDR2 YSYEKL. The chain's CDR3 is CASSQVLVLFSDTQYF. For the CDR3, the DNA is TGCGCCAGCAGCCAAGTGCTAGTATTGTTCTCAGATACGCAGTATTTT.

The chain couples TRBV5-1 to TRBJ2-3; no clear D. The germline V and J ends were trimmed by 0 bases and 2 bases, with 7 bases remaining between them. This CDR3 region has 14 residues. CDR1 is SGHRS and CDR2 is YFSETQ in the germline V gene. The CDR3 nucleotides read TGCGCCAGCAGCTTGGCAACTAACACAGATACGCAGTATTTT. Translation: CASSLATNTDTQYF. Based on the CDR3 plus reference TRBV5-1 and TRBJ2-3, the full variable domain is KAGVTQTPRYLIKTRGQQVTLSCSPISGHRSVSWYQQTPGQGLQFLFEYFSETQRNKGNFPGRFSGRQFSNSRSEMNVSTLELGDSALYLCASSLATNTDTQYFGPGTRLTVL.

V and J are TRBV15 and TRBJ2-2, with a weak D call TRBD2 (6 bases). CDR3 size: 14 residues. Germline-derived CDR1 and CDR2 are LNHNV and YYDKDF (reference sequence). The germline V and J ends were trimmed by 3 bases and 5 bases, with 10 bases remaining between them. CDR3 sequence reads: CATSSSGETGELFF. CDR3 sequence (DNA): TGTGCCACCAGCAGTTCGGGAGAAACCGGGGAGCTGTTTTTT. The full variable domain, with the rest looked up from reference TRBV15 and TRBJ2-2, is DAMVIQNPRYQVTQFGKPVTLSCSQTLNHNVMYWYQQKSSQAPKLLFHYYDKDFNNEADTPDNFQSRRPNTSFCFLDIRSPGLGDTAMYLCATSSSGETGELFFGEGSRLTVL.

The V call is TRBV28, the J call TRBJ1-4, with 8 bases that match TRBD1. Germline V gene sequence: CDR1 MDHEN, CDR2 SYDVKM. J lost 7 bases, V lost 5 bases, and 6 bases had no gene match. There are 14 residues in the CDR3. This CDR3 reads CASSIGQGAEKLFF. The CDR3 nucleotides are TGTGCCAGCAGTATTGGACAGGGCGCTGAAAAACTGTTTTTT.

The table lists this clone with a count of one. CDR3 bases: TGTGCCAGCAGTTTTGTTTTAGGACAGGGTCCCCACGAGCAGTACTTC. Its protein is CASSFVLGQGPHEQYF. The chain recombines TRBV6-2 or TRBV6-3 with TRBJ2-7; 8 nucleotides agree with TRBD1. Germline loops: CDR1 MNHEY, CDR2 SVGEGT. The CDR3 covers 16 residues. V was pared by 4 bases and J by 5 bases, with 13 bases of the junction left unmatched.

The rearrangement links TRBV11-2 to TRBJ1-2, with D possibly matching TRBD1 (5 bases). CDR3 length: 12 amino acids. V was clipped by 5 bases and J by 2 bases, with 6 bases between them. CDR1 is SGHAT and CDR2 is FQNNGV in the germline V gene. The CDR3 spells CASSRGNYGYTF. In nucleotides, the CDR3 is TGTGCCAGCAGCAGGGGAAACTATGGCTACACCTTC.